Below are 23 T cell receptor beta chains sequenced from a single sample in a study of T cell responses to AZD1222 COVID-19 vaccine. Here immunoSEQ multiplex PCR was the method, and the copy in TCRdb shows in-frame clones only, minus some. The data show about 55,000 clones, approximately 84% seen once. The sequencing here drew on peripheral blood, taken on day 0 of AZD1222 vaccination. The source is an adult in good health.

The rearrangement joins TRBV6-5 to TRBJ2-7, with TRBD2 matching over 11 bases. The CDR3 runs to 16 residues. V lost 2 bases, J lost 5 bases, and 8 bases stayed unmatched. Germline-derived CDR1 and CDR2 are MNHEY and SVGAGI. CDR3 region: CASSYESSGRFHEQYF. In DNA, the CDR3 is TGTGCCAGCAGTTACGAGTCTAGCGGGAGGTTCCACGAGCAGTACTTC.

The chain has TRBV7-2 and TRBJ2-5; TRBD1 is a possible D gene (6 bases). V gave up 1 base and J gave up 2 bases, with 8 bases separating them. Germline CDR1 reads SGHTA; CDR2 reads FQGNSA. CDR3 length equals 14 residues. The CDR3 DNA sequence: TGTGCCAGCAGCTTAGGGACAGTTCAAGAGACCCAGTACTTC. Residues: CASSLGTVQETQYF. The complete variable domain, with remaining parts taken from reference TRBV7-2 and TRBJ2-5, reads GAGVSQSPSNKVTEKGKDVELRCDPISGHTALYWYRQSLGQGLEFLIYFQGNSAPDKSGLPSDRFSAERTGGSVSTLTIQRTQQEDSAVYLCASSLGTVQETQYFGPGTRLLVL.

The chain uses TRBV29-1 and TRBJ2-7, with 7 bases identical to TRBD1. The V gene end was trimmed by 6 bases and the J gene end by 5 bases; junction bases not matched to a gene: 10. Germline CDR1 is SQVTM and CDR2 is ANQGSEA. The CDR3 spans 13 residues. In DNA, the CDR3 is TGCAGCGTGAGGGGGACAGCTATCGACGAGCAGTACTTC. Translated: CSVRGTAIDEQYF.

V is TRBV18 and J is TRBJ2-1; 8 positions match TRBD2. Germline CDR1 KGHSH, CDR2 LQKENI. With 4 bases clipped from V and 9 bases from J, the junction kept 14 bases outside the gene matches. The CDR3 consists of 16 residues. CDR3 nucleotides: TGTGCCAGCTCACACTTTACGGGAGGGCCTCTCAGTGAGCAGTTCTTC. This codes for CASSHFTGGPLSEQFF. The full variable domain, completed using reference TRBV18 and TRBJ2-1, is NAGVMQNPRHLVRRRGQEARLRCSPMKGHSHVYWYRQLPEEGLKFMVYLQKENIIDESGMPKERFSAEFPKEGPSILRIQQVVRGDSAAYFCASSHFTGGPLSEQFFGPGTRLTVL.

DNA for the CDR3: TGTGCCAGCAGCTTCAGTAGCGGGAGGACAGATACGCAGTATTTT. This codes for CASSFSSGRTDTQYF. The chain links TRBV11-2 to TRBJ2-3; the match to TRBD2 covers 10 bases. The germline CDR1 and CDR2 sequences are SGHAT and FQNNGV. CDR3 length: 15 residues. With V trimmed by 3 bases and J by 3 bases, 3 bases remained unmatched.

CDR3 sequence: CASSSGTSGKRNYEQYF. The DNA of the CDR3 is TGTGCCAGCAGTTCGGGGACTAGCGGGAAAAGAAACTACGAGCAGTACTTC. The rearrangement links TRBV6-2 or TRBV6-3 to TRBJ2-7; 13 bases match TRBD2. V lost 4 bases and J lost 3; bases outside the gene matches: 9. CDR3 length: 17 amino acids. Germline V CDR1 and CDR2: MNHEY, SVGEGT.

V usage is TRBV29-1 and J usage is TRBJ1-4, with unresolved D. V was clipped by 4 bases and J by 4 bases, with 7 bases between them. The CDR3 length is 12 residues. Germline loops: CDR1 SQVTM, CDR2 ANQGSEA. Here the CDR3 reads CSVGRDNEKLFF. Written as DNA, the CDR3 is TGCAGCGTTGGTAGGGATAATGAAAAACTGTTTTTT.

V is TRBV7-2 and J is TRBJ2-5; a weak D match, TRBD1 (6 bases). There are 14 residues in the CDR3. In germline, CDR1 is SGHTA, CDR2 FQGNSA. The V end was cut by 1 base, the J end by 3 bases, with 9 bases between. In DNA, the CDR3 is TGTGCCAGCAGCTTAGTCCACAGGGAAGAGACCCAGTACTTC. Translating gives CASSLVHREETQYF.

V usage is TRBV3-1 (or the pseudogene TRBV3-2) and J usage is TRBJ2-4; D might be TRBD1 or TRBD2, each matching 5 bases. V was clipped by 9 bases and J by 2 bases, with 14 bases between them. Germline V lookup: CDR1 LGHDT, CDR2 YNNKEL (reference sequence). This CDR3 has 14 residues. CDR3 nucleotide sequence: TGTGCCAGTACCTCGGGACGTACCAAAAACATTCAGTACTTC. Protein product: CASTSGRTKNIQYF.

The CDR3 bases are TGCGCCAGCAGCTTTGGGACGAACACAGATACGCAGTATTTT. It codes for CASSFGTNTDTQYF. The chain joins TRBV5-1 to TRBJ2-3, with D perhaps TRBD1 or TRBD2 (5 bases each). The CDR3 runs to 14 residues. Trimming took 2 bases from V and 2 from J, leaving 9 bases between them. From germline, CDR1 is SGHRS and CDR2 YFSETQ.

This chain's CDR3 is CASSFYRGTRTGELFF. The CDR3 DNA reads TGTGCCAGCAGTTTTTACAGGGGGACGAGGACCGGGGAGCTGTTTTTT. V usage is TRBV28 and J usage is TRBJ2-2; 8 nucleotides line up with TRBD1. CDR1 is MDHEN, CDR2 SYDVKM, per germline. V was pared by 3 bases and J by 5 bases, with 8 bases of the junction left unmatched. There are 16 residues in the CDR3.

This chain's CDR3 is CASSQESWGTEQFF. CDR3 DNA: TGCGCCAGCAGCCAAGAATCTTGGGGAACTGAGCAGTTCTTC. The chain joins TRBV4-1 to TRBJ2-1; D is ambiguous. V was clipped by 0 bases and J by 9 bases, with 12 bases between them. Germline loops: CDR1 MGHRA, CDR2 YSYEKL. The CDR3 loop spans 14 amino acids.

This rearrangement joins TRBV30 to TRBJ2-4; 7 bases fit TRBD2. CDR3 length: 15 amino acids. Trimming took 2 bases from V and 3 from J; bases not matched to a gene: 7. Germline assignment: CDR1 GTSNPN and CDR2 SVGIG (reference sequence). CDR3 DNA: TGTGCCTGGAGTATTGGGGGGGGAGGCAAAAACATTCAGTACTTC. Amino acids: CAWSIGGGGKNIQYF.

The genes are TRBV18 and TRBJ2-7; D may be TRBD2 (5 bases). V gave up 0 bases and J gave up 3 bases, with 9 bases separating them. The CDR3 totals 14 residues. Germline V gives CDR1 KGHSH, CDR2 LQKENI. The CDR3 nucleotides read TGTGCCAGCTCACCACCGAACGGGAACTACGAGCAGTACTTC. Amino acid sequence: CASSPPNGNYEQYF.

This clone was recorded once. The chain joins TRBV7-3 to TRBJ2-3; no clear D gene. The CDR3 sequence is 14 residues long. In germline, CDR1 is SGHTA, CDR2 FQGTGA. Trimming removed 5 bases at V and 1 base at J, with 10 bases between. The CDR3 loop reads CASSPTGRTDTQYF. The CDR3, as DNA: TGTGCCAGCAGCCCCACGGGCCGCACAGATACGCAGTATTTT.

CDR3 loop: CASSSRTGASNEAFF. CDR3 nucleotide sequence: TGTGCCAGCAGCTCACGGACAGGGGCCTCTAATGAAGCTTTCTTT. This chain connects TRBV5-4 to TRBJ1-1; 9 nucleotides agree with TRBD1. After removal of 3 bases from V and 7 bases from J, the junction contained 10 bases not matched to a gene. The CDR3 has 15 amino acids. Germline assignment: CDR1 SGHNT and CDR2 YYREEE (reference sequence). Full variable domain (outside the CDR3, taken from reference TRBV5-4 and TRBJ1-1): ETGVTQSPTHLIKTRGQQVTLRCSSQSGHNTVSWYQQALGQGPQFIFQYYREEENGRGNFPPRFSGLQFPNYSSELNVNALELDDSALYLCASSSRTGASNEAFFGQGTRLTVV.

This chain uses TRBV7-2 with TRBJ2-3, with unresolved D. The germline CDR1 and CDR2 sequences are SGHTA and FQGNSA. Trimming removed 2 bases at V and 4 bases at J, with 4 bases between. This CDR3 spans 12 amino acids. CDR3 region: CASSLYPDTQYF. The CDR3 DNA reads as TGTGCCAGCAGCTTATATCCAGATACGCAGTATTTT.

The chain combines TRBV3-1 (or the pseudogene TRBV3-2) with TRBJ2-7; tentatively, D is TRBD1 (5 bases). The germline V and J ends were trimmed by 5 bases and 4 bases, with 15 bases remaining between them. Germline assignment: CDR1 LGHDT and CDR2 YNNKEL (reference sequence). CDR3 length: 14 residues. The CDR3 is CASSDRVPPYEQYF. The CDR3, as DNA: TGTGCCAGCAGCGACAGAGTCCCCCCTTACGAGCAGTACTTC.

The rearrangement links TRBV19 to TRBJ1-5; D is unresolved. The germline V gene has CDR1 LNHDA and CDR2 SQIVND (reference sequence). The V and J ends lost 3 bases and 7 bases respectively, with 10 bases between them. The CDR3 extends over 13 amino acids. This CDR3 is CASSMGGRQPQHF. The CDR3 DNA reads TGTGCCAGTAGTATGGGAGGACGGCAGCCCCAGCATTTT.

CDR3 coding DNA: TGTGCCAGCAGGCGACATACTGAAGCTTTCTTT. This gives the protein CASRRHTEAFF. The rearrangement uses TRBV6-5 and TRBJ1-1; D not certain. CDR3 length: 11 amino acids. Germline V gene data show CDR1 as MNHEY and CDR2 as SVGAGI. The V and J ends lost 6 bases and 5 bases respectively, with 7 bases between them.

This clone appeared a single time. The chain is built from TRBV6-5 and TRBJ2-4, with D possibly being TRBD2 (5 bases). Trimming stripped 6 bases from V and 0 bases from J, with 9 bases between. CDR1 is MNHEY and CDR2 is SVGAGI in the germline V gene. This CDR3 contains 14 residues. The CDR3 coding sequence is TGTGCCAGCAGGGACGGACTAGCCAAAAACATTCAGTACTTC. Its protein product is CASRDGLAKNIQYF.

The rearrangement joins TRBV6-5 to TRBJ1-1; TRBD1 might be the D (5 bases). Germline V gene data show CDR1 as MNHEY and CDR2 as SVGAGI. This CDR3 spans 14 amino acids. Trimming took off 5 bases at V and 5 bases at J, with 15 bases between the two ends. The DNA of the CDR3 is TGTGCCAGCAGTAGGTGGACAACGTTTACTGAAGCTTTCTTT. Protein: CASSRWTTFTEAFF.

The V and J genes are TRBV5-4 and TRBJ2-2; TRBD1 might be the D (6 bases). Trimming cost V 0 bases and J 0 bases, with 9 bases left between them. CDR3 length equals 16 residues. The germline CDR1 and CDR2 sequences are SGHNT and YYREEE (reference sequence). DNA for the CDR3: TGTGCCAGCAGCTTGGCCCCAGGGGCGAACACCGGGGAGCTGTTTTTT. It specifies CASSLAPGANTGELFF.